The 10 T cell receptor beta chains below were found in one sample sequenced in a study of T cell changes during pregnancy in multiple sclerosis. Method: immunoSEQ multiplex PCR; TCRdb's copy keeps in-frame clones and lacks some. The data show more than 75,000 clones, approximately 94% seen once. This sample comprised peripheral blood, obtained in the third trimester of pregnancy. These receptors were taken from a female donor with multiple sclerosis, enrolled in a pregnancy study.

The genes are TRBV5-8 and TRBJ1-1; TRBD1 is a possible D gene (5 bases). The V end lost 0 bases, the J end lost 1 base, and 7 bases lay between the germline ends. Germline CDR1 is SGHTS and CDR2 is YDEGEE. The CDR3 length is 14 residues. CDR3 region: CASSLDRTNTEAFF. The CDR3 DNA reads as TGTGCCAGCAGCTTGGACAGGACGAACACTGAAGCTTTCTTT.

The chain combines TRBV7-9 with TRBJ2-1; 10 nucleotides agree with TRBD2. Germline V gene sequence: CDR1 SEHNR, CDR2 FQNEAQ (reference sequence). This CDR3 has 15 amino acids. V shed 5 bases, J shed 3 bases, and the junction held 4 bases outside the gene matches. CDR3: CASSISGGHYNEQFF. DNA of the CDR3: TGTGCCAGCAGCATTAGCGGGGGGCACTACAATGAGCAGTTCTTC.

The chain recombines TRBV18 with TRBJ2-7; TRBD1 matches at 9 bases. V was pared by 4 bases and J by 5 bases, with 6 bases of the junction left unmatched. Germline V gives CDR1 KGHSH, CDR2 LQKENI. This CDR3 region has 14 residues. CDR3 bases: TGTGCCAGCTCACACCGGGACAGGGTAAACGAGCAGTACTTC. Translating gives CASSHRDRVNEQYF.

The chain uses TRBV29-1 and TRBJ2-1; D is uncertain. The V end was cut by 3 bases, the J end by 8 bases, with 2 bases between. Germline lookup yields CDR1 SQVTM and CDR2 ANQGSEA. The CDR3 consists of 9 residues. The DNA of the CDR3 is TGCAGCGTTGACTATGAGCAGTTCTTC. Amino acid sequence: CSVDYEQFF.

Comments on this clone: One junction end disagrees with the germline gene, perhaps due to a read error. The CDR3 reads CASSQEGTGANVLTF. The CDR3 coding sequence is TGTGCTAGTAGCCAGGAGGGGACTGGGGCCAACGTCCTGACTTTC. The chain employs TRBV19 and TRBJ2-6, with D possibly TRBD2 on 6 matching bases. This CDR3 has 15 residues. Germline V lookup: CDR1 LNHDA, CDR2 SQIVND (reference sequence).

This chain connects TRBV4-2 to TRBJ2-3; D gene uncertain. CDR3 size: 14 residues. V lost 0 bases to trimming and J lost 0 bases, with 4 bases between them. Germline CDR1 and CDR2: LGHNA and YNFKEQ. CDR3 region: CASSQDPSTDTQYF. CDR3 nucleotide sequence: TGTGCCAGCAGCCAAGATCCAAGCACAGATACGCAGTATTTT.

The rearrangement uses TRBV2 and TRBJ2-1; D remains ambiguous. Deletions cut 3 bases from V and 7 bases from J, with 13 bases between. The CDR3 runs to 14 residues. Germline V lookup: CDR1 SNHLY, CDR2 FYNNEI. The DNA for the CDR3 is TGTGCCAGCAGTGACTCGTCTCTTCGGAATGAGCAGTTCTTC. Translated: CASSDSSLRNEQFF.

The V and J genes are TRBV9 and TRBJ2-5; a weak D match, TRBD1 (6 bases). Germline CDR1 is SGDLS and CDR2 is YYNGEE. V was shortened by 0 bases and J by 5 bases, with 11 bases between the two germline ends. The CDR3 sequence is 14 residues long. CDR3 DNA: TGTGCCAGCAGCGTAGGGCAGGGGTTGGAGACCCAGTACTTC. This gives the protein CASSVGQGLETQYF.

The CDR3 DNA reads as TGCGCCAGCAGCCAAGTTGGGGGGACAGGGACCTATGGCTACACCTTC. As protein: CASSQVGGTGTYGYTF. The rearrangement joins TRBV4-1 to TRBJ1-2; 9 bases match TRBD1. The CDR3 runs to 16 residues. V lost 1 base, J lost 4 bases, and 7 bases stayed unmatched. Germline-derived CDR1 and CDR2 are MGHRA and YSYEKL.

This chain uses TRBV7-9 with TRBJ1-3; D not certain. V lost 5 bases to trimming and J lost 1 base, with 9 bases between them. Germline V CDR1 and CDR2: SEHNR, FQNEAQ (reference sequence). The CDR3 has 14 residues. The CDR3 loop reads CASSASASGNTIYF. The CDR3 DNA reads as TGTGCCAGCAGCGCGAGTGCGTCTGGAAACACCATATATTTT.